Below, 9 T cell receptor beta chains from the same sample are listed, as sequenced in a study of CD8 T cells in Susac syndrome. A quantity of about 0.5 to 1 ug RNA underwent reverse transcription using random hexamers. TCRdb analysed the immunoSEQ multiplex PCR reads with MiXCR anew, one entry per CDR3 protein. The sample yields 150,000 or so distinct CDR3 sequences, around 95% seen once. The sample consisted of CD4+ T cells from PBMCs. These receptors were taken from a human donor with Susac syndrome.

This clonotype came up once. The V gene is TRBV7-2, the J gene TRBJ2-5, with TRBD2 identical over 10 bases. The CDR3 is 18 residues long. The trim removed 5 bases at V and 2 bases at J, leaving 14 bases unmatched. CDR1 is SGHTA and CDR2 is FQGNSA in the germline V gene. CDR3 amino acids: CASSLRFSGGVRQETQYF. The CDR3 DNA follows: TGTGCCAGCAGCCTCCGCTTCAGCGGGGGGGTACGGCAAGAGACCCAGTACTTC. The complete variable domain, with remaining parts taken from reference TRBV7-2 and TRBJ2-5, reads GAGVSQSPSNKVTEKGKDVELRCDPISGHTALYWYRQSLGQGLEFLIYFQGNSAPDKSGLPSDRFSAERTGGSVSTLTIQRTQQEDSAVYLCASSLRFSGGVRQETQYFGPGTRLLVL.

This chain uses TRBV15 with TRBJ1-2; 8 bases map to TRBD1. The CDR3 extends over 13 amino acids. Germline-derived CDR1 and CDR2 are LNHNV and YYDKDF (reference sequence). The J segment lost 4 bases and the V segment lost 8 bases, leaving 6 bases of the junction unmatched. In nucleotides, the CDR3 is TGTGCCACCTACTCCGGACAGGGCTATGGCTACACCTTC. Protein: CATYSGQGYGYTF. Complete variable domain (other parts from reference TRBV15 and TRBJ1-2): DAMVIQNPRYQVTQFGKPVTLSCSQTLNHNVMYWYQQKSSQAPKLLFHYYDKDFNNEADTPDNFQSRRPNTSFCFLDIRSPGLGDTAMYLCATYSGQGYGYTFGSGTRLTVV.

This sequence joins TRBV13 and TRBJ1-1, with TRBD1 identical over 9 bases. Unmatched junction bases numbered 5, after V lost 3 bases and J lost 0 bases. CDR1 PRHDT and CDR2 FYEKMQ come from the germline V gene (reference sequence). The CDR3 has 16 amino acids. DNA of the CDR3: TGTGCCAGCAGCTTGGGGACAGGGACAATGAACACTGAAGCTTTCTTT. Protein sequence: CASSLGTGTMNTEAFF.

V usage is TRBV27 and J usage is TRBJ2-6, with D unresolved. The V gene's germline CDR1 is MNHEY and CDR2 SMNVEV (reference sequence). The V and J ends lost 5 bases and 4 bases respectively, with 12 bases between them. This CDR3 has 15 amino acids. The CDR3 region is CASSQDLGGANVLTF. The CDR3 DNA reads TGTGCCAGCAGTCAAGATCTGGGGGGGGCCAACGTCCTGACTTTC. The variable domain in full, completed from reference TRBV27 and TRBJ2-6, reads EAQVTQNPRYLITVTGKKLTVTCSQNMNHEYMSWYRQDPGLGLRQIYYSMNVEVTDKGDVPEGYKVSRKEKRNFPLILESPSPNQTSLYFCASSQDLGGANVLTFGAGSRLTVL.

This clonotype was seen just once. The chain links TRBV20-1 to TRBJ1-6, with 10 bases lining up with TRBD1. Looked up from germline, CDR1 is DFQATT and CDR2 is SNEGSKA (reference sequence). The CDR3 length is 14 residues. Germline trimming cut 1 base from V and 10 bases from J; bases unmatched to any gene: 4. The chain's CDR3 is CSARVTGGGSPLHF. The CDR3 DNA sequence: TGCAGTGCTAGAGTGACAGGGGGCGGGTCACCCCTCCACTTT.

The chain employs TRBV6-5 and TRBJ2-1; D is tentatively TRBD1 or TRBD2 (5 bases each). This CDR3 is built from 10 residues. Trimming took 8 bases from V and 8 from J, leaving 7 bases between them. From germline, CDR1 is MNHEY and CDR2 SVGAGI. The CDR3 loop reads CASGDDEQFF. The CDR3, as DNA: TGTGCCAGCGGGGACGATGAGCAGTTCTTC.

This clonotype showed up just once. CDR3 amino acids: CSMRGQGNQPQHF. CDR3 bases: TGCAGCATGAGGGGACAGGGGAATCAGCCCCAGCATTTT. The chain uses TRBV29-1 and TRBJ1-5; 10 bases align to TRBD1. Germline V gives CDR1 SQVTM, CDR2 ANQGSEA. The CDR3 contains 13 residues. V lost 8 bases to trimming and J lost 4 bases; unmatched junction nucleotides: 5.

V is TRBV5-4 and J is TRBJ2-7; possible D gene TRBD2, 5 bases. Trimming left V 4 bases short and J 5 bases short, with 22 bases between. Germline V CDR1 and CDR2: SGHNT, YYREEE (reference sequence). The CDR3 is made up of 16 amino acids. This CDR3 is CASSRSSVTRVDEQYF. The CDR3 DNA follows: TGTGCCAGCAGCCGATCTTCCGTCACGAGGGTGGACGAGCAGTACTTC.

The CDR3 sequence: CASSFGGLAKNIQYF. Written as DNA, the CDR3 is TGTGCCAGCAGCTTCGGGGGGCTAGCCAAAAACATTCAGTACTTC. The V call is TRBV5-4, the J call TRBJ2-4; TRBD2 is a possible D gene (7 bases). Germline-derived CDR1 and CDR2 are SGHNT and YYREEE (reference sequence). The CDR3 totals 15 residues. V lost 2 bases and J 0 bases, leaving 9 bases between the germline ends.